The 30 T cell receptor beta chains below were found in one sample sequenced in a study of T and B cells in COVID-19 patients. Blood genomic DNA input for TRB amplification was 250-500 ng. BIOMED2 TRB-A/B primer pools were used in multiplex TRB PCR. TCRdb re-called the multiplex PCR reads with MiXCR, one entry per CDR3 protein. The sample yields some 6,000 distinct CDR3 sequences, more than 25% seen once. The sample taken for sequencing was blood. These TCRs come from a human donor with active COVID-19.

The chain couples TRBV20-1 to TRBJ2-5; 7 bases match TRBD2. From germline, CDR1 is DFQATT and CDR2 SNEGSKA (reference sequence). V dropped 6 bases and J dropped 3; count of bases not matched to a gene: 13. This CDR3 contains 15 residues. CDR3 sequence: CSARTAGEKKETQYF. The CDR3 coding sequence is TGCAGTGCCCGGACGGCGGGAGAAAAGAAAGAGACCCAGTACTTC.

This clonotype was counted a few times. A much larger clone is a single base away; this may be a read error. The chain joins TRBV30 to TRBJ2-7, with TRBD2 matching 8 bases. V trimming: 5 bases; J trimming: 4 bases; junction bases outside the gene matches: 7. Per germline, CDR1 GTSNPN and CDR2 SVGIG (reference sequence). CDR3 length: 13 residues. Written as DNA, the CDR3 is TGTGCCTGGGGCCTAGCGGGTTCTTACGAGCAGTACTTC. Translating it yields CAWGLAGSYEQYF.

Within the sample, this clonotype is medium-sized. The chain joins TRBV19 to TRBJ1-2; TRBD1 aligns across 9 bases. In germline, CDR1 is LNHDA, CDR2 SQIVND (reference sequence). The ends lost 5 bases at V and 5 bases at J; junction bases unmatched: 6. This CDR3 is built from 14 residues. The CDR3 here is CASSATGGPYGYTF. In DNA form, the CDR3 reads TGTGCCAGTAGTGCGACAGGGGGGCCGTATGGCTACACCTTC.

This chain connects TRBV6-1 to TRBJ1-2; 12 positions match TRBD1. There are 15 residues in the CDR3. Germline V gene data show CDR1 as MNHNS and CDR2 as SASEGT. Trimming took 7 bases from V and 5 from J; bases not matched to a gene: 8. CDR3 sequence: CASIRDRGRGYGYTF. CDR3 bases: TGTGCCAGCATCCGGGACAGGGGGCGTGGGTATGGCTACACCTTC.

Relative to its sample, this clonotype is medium-sized. This chain links TRBV18 with TRBJ2-2, with 8 bases aligning to TRBD2. The V and J ends lost 3 bases and 0 bases, in that order; junction bases with no gene match: 9. There are 18 residues in the CDR3. Per germline, CDR1 KGHSH and CDR2 LQKENI. The CDR3 protein is CASSPVDVAGPNTGELFF. CDR3 coding DNA: TGTGCCAGCTCACCTGTTGATGTAGCGGGACCGAACACCGGGGAGCTGTTTTTT.

Within the sample, this clonotype is medium-sized. The CDR3 nucleotides read TGTGCCAGCACCAGGAGACTAGGGGCCTACGAGCAGTACTTC. Its translation: CASTRRLGAYEQYF. V is TRBV12-3 or TRBV12-4 and J is TRBJ2-7; the D gene is possibly TRBD2 (6 bases). Trimming pared 7 bases from V and 2 bases from J, leaving 15 bases between. The CDR3 covers 14 residues.

This clonotype was seen a few times. J is TRBJ1-1 and V is TRBV12-3 or TRBV12-4, with 7 positions matching TRBD1. The V and J ends lost 7 bases and 6 bases, in that order; junction bases with no gene match: 20. CDR3 size: 17 residues. The chain's CDR3 is CASTMGPGRQGGSEAFF. CDR3 nucleotides: TGTGCCAGCACCATGGGGCCGGGAAGACAGGGAGGTTCTGAAGCTTTCTTT.

As for this clonotype: Possible read error: a much larger clone is one base away. The CDR3 spells CSSSKTPGTGGGYTF. The CDR3 DNA follows: TGTTCCAGCAGTAAAACCCCTGGGACAGGGGGAGGCTACACCTTC. This sequence joins TRBV6-5 and TRBJ1-2; 11 positions agree with TRBD1. This CDR3 has 15 amino acids. In germline, CDR1 is MNHEY, CDR2 SVGAGI.

This clonotype was observed many times. The chain carries TRBV6-4 and TRBJ2-2, with D possibly being TRBD1 (6 bases). CDR1 is MRHNA and CDR2 is SNTAGT in the germline V gene. The CDR3 length is 14 residues. Trimming pared 10 bases from V and 1 base from J, leaving 13 bases between. The DNA of the CDR3 is TGTGCCACCCGGACAGTCTGGAACACCGGGGAGCTGTTTTTT. Translating gives CATRTVWNTGELFF.

Within the sample, this clonotype is medium-sized. The J gene is TRBJ2-6, the V gene TRBV18; D might be TRBD1 (6 bases). Germline CDR1 reads KGHSH; CDR2 reads LQKENI. V was shortened by 6 bases and J by 2 bases, with 11 bases between the two germline ends. CDR3 size: 15 residues. CDR3 DNA: TGTGCCAGCTCCCCTACAGGGACTGGGGCCAACGTCCTGACTTTC. Amino acids: CASSPTGTGANVLTF. The variable domain in full, with the rest retrieved from reference TRBV18 and TRBJ2-6, is NAGVMQNPRHLVRRRGQEARLRCSPMKGHSHVYWYRQLPEEGLKFMVYLQKENIIDESGMPKERFSAEFPKEGPSILRIQQVVRGDSAAYFCASSPTGTGANVLTFGAGSRLTVL.

This clonotype was found a few times. V gene TRBV5-1 combines with J gene TRBJ2-3; D not resolved. V lost 0 bases and J 0 bases, leaving 8 bases between the germline ends. Germline V gives CDR1 SGHRS, CDR2 YFSETQ. The CDR3 covers 15 residues. The CDR3 DNA follows: TGCGCCAGCAGCTTGGATTCTCTGAGCACAGATACGCAGTATTTT. Protein product: CASSLDSLSTDTQYF.

The sample holds a few counts of this clonotype. This sequence joins TRBV20-1 and TRBJ2-3, with D possibly matching TRBD2 (6 bases). V was trimmed by 5 bases and J by 2 bases, leaving 14 bases between them. The CDR3 has 14 residues. Germline CDR1 is DFQATT and CDR2 is SNEGSKA (reference sequence). CDR3 protein: CSAGEAGYTDTQYF. In nucleotides, the CDR3 is TGCAGTGCTGGGGAGGCTGGCTACACAGATACGCAGTATTTT.

Only one count was recorded for this clonotype. The chain carries TRBV7-3 and TRBJ2-3; the D is unclear. The V end was cut by 0 bases, the J end by 2 bases, with 12 bases between. The CDR3 spans 16 residues. Germline CDR1 SGHTA, CDR2 FQGTGA. The CDR3 nucleotides are TGTGCCAGCAGCTTAACCCTTGGCGGCTCCACAGATACGCAGTATTTT. This gives the protein CASSLTLGGSTDTQYF.

The chain employs TRBV2 and TRBJ2-3; possible D gene TRBD1, 5 bases. Germline V CDR1 and CDR2: SNHLY, FYNNEI. This CDR3 contains 15 residues. V was clipped by 3 bases and J by 2 bases, with 12 bases between them. The DNA of the CDR3 is TGTGCCAGCAGTGATACAGGTTTTCTCACAGATACGCAGTATTTT. It is translated as CASSDTGFLTDTQYF. Based on the CDR3 plus reference TRBV2 and TRBJ2-3, the full variable domain is EPEVTQTPSHQVTQMGQEVILRCVPISNHLYFYWYRQILGQKVEFLVSFYNNEISEKSEIFDDQFSVERPDGSNFTLKIRSTKLEDSAMYFCASSDTGFLTDTQYFGPGTRLTVL.

Details on this clonotype: Possible read error: a much larger clone is one base away. It is likely a read error, because the conserved phenylalanine at the end of the CDR3 is missing. This chain joins TRBV27 and TRBJ2-7; perhaps TRBD2 as D (6 bases). Germline V gene lookup returns CDR1 MNHEY and CDR2 SMNVEV (reference sequence). The CDR3 extends over 14 amino acids. CDR3 in amino acids: CASSQERGGYEQYL. The CDR3 bases are TGCGCCAGCAGCCAAGAAAGGGGAGGTTACGAGCAGTACTTA.

This sequence joins TRBV4-3 and TRBJ2-3; D possibly matches TRBD1 or TRBD2 (5 bases each). V shed 0 bases and J shed 3 bases, with 13 bases lying between them. CDR3 length equals 16 residues. Germline V gives CDR1 LGHNA, CDR2 YSLEER. In DNA, the CDR3 is TGCGCCAGCAGCCAAGATCCGGGGCGGCTTACAGATACGCAGTATTTT. Translated: CASSQDPGRLTDTQYF.

This clonotype is judged medium-sized. The genes are TRBV18 and TRBJ1-2; D remains unclear. Germline V gene data show CDR1 as KGHSH and CDR2 as LQKENI. Trimming took off 0 bases at V and 2 bases at J, with 7 bases between the two ends. The CDR3 length is 14 residues. The CDR3 DNA follows: TGTGCCAGCTCACCACCGACGGTCAACTATGGCTACACCTTC. Translating gives CASSPPTVNYGYTF.

This clonotype has a handful of counts. J is TRBJ1-5 and V is TRBV6-1; D possibly corresponds to TRBD1 (6 bases). The CDR3 is 16 amino acids. Germline V gene data show CDR1 as MNHNS and CDR2 as SASEGT. Trimming shortened V by 5 bases and J by 3 bases, and 17 bases separated the two germline ends. CDR3 protein: CASSPPGGAHNQPQHF. CDR3 coding DNA: TGTGCCAGCAGTCCCCCGGGGGGGGCCCACAATCAGCCCCAGCATTTT.

This clonotype is categorized as medium-sized. The chain has TRBV19 and TRBJ1-2, with a possible D match to TRBD1 (6 bases). Deletions cut 6 bases from V and 4 bases from J, with 12 bases between. The CDR3 consists of 13 residues. CDR1 LNHDA and CDR2 SQIVND come from the germline V gene (reference sequence). The CDR3: CASRGAGRYGYTF. The CDR3 DNA reads TGTGCCAGTAGGGGGGCAGGGCGCTATGGCTACACCTTC.

By its share, this clonotype is medium-sized. The chain carries TRBV10-3 and TRBJ1-1; D call uncertain. This CDR3 comprises 10 residues. V was pared by 6 bases and J by 1 base, with 0 bases between. Germline CDR1 ENHRY, CDR2 SYGVKD. The CDR3, as DNA: TGTGCCATCAGGAACACTGAAGCTTTCTTT. It yields the protein CAIRNTEAFF.

The chain joins TRBV13 to TRBJ2-3; TRBD2 agrees at 10 bases. Germline V gene sequence: CDR1 PRHDT, CDR2 FYEKMQ (reference sequence). This CDR3 has 15 amino acids. The trim removed 4 bases at V and 5 bases at J, leaving 6 bases unmatched. CDR3 protein: CASSSPSGSGDTQYF. The CDR3 DNA reads as TGTGCCAGCAGCTCGCCTAGCGGGAGCGGAGATACGCAGTATTTT.

Remarks on this clonotype: One end of the junction is discordant with germline, which a read error may explain. The rearrangement links TRBV12-3 or TRBV12-4 to TRBJ2-1; TRBD1 agrees at 7 bases. The CDR3 runs to 16 residues. Written as DNA, the CDR3 is TGTGCCAGCGGTTTAGGTCCGACAGGGTCCGGGAATGAGCAGTTCTTC. This gives the protein CASGLGPTGSGNEQFF.

By share, this clonotype ranks as medium-sized. This rearrangement joins TRBV18 to TRBJ1-3; 7 bases match TRBD1. The junction had 17 bases not matched to a gene; V was cut back by 4 bases and J by 8 bases. Germline lookup yields CDR1 KGHSH and CDR2 LQKENI. The CDR3 runs 17 residues. DNA for the CDR3: TGTGCCAGCTCACTAGCCGGGACAGTCGGGTCCGGGGACACCATATATTTT. This sequence encodes CASSLAGTVGSGDTIYF.

The rearrangement uses TRBV11-2 and TRBJ1-1, with unresolved D. Near its end, the DNA agrees better with TRBJ1-6, so the J call may be wrong. The CDR3 consists of 15 residues. Germline CDR1 and CDR2: SGHAT and FQNNGV. The chain's CDR3 is CASSILGYKGSPLHF. The CDR3 DNA reads TGTGCCAGCAGCATTTTGGGTTATAAGGGCTCACCCCTCCACTTT.

By sample share, this clonotype is medium-sized. V gene TRBV6-5 combines with J gene TRBJ2-7; perhaps TRBD2 as D (5 bases). V dropped 2 bases and J dropped 0 bases, with 14 bases sitting between them. This CDR3 has 16 residues. Germline assignment: CDR1 MNHEY and CDR2 SVGAGI. The DNA of the CDR3 is TGTGCCAGCAGTTACGAGGGTCGGGCAGTCTCCTACGAGCAGTACTTC. As protein: CASSYEGRAVSYEQYF.

By share, this clonotype counts as medium-sized. This rearrangement joins TRBV15 to TRBJ2-3, with 8 positions matching TRBD2. V was clipped by 3 bases and J by 6 bases; unmatched bases: 2. Germline assignment: CDR1 LNHNV and CDR2 YYDKDF (reference sequence). This CDR3 spans 13 amino acids. As DNA, the CDR3 is TGTGCCACCAGCAGGGCGGGGGGTGATACGCAGTATTTT. Translated: CATSRAGGDTQYF.

The genes are TRBV7-2 and TRBJ2-4, with a possible D match to TRBD2 (6 bases). This CDR3 region has 15 residues. Germline assignment: CDR1 SGHTA and CDR2 FQGNSA. V was cut by 0 bases and J by 8 bases, with 14 bases left in between. CDR3 in DNA: TGTGCCAGCAGCTTAGCCAGGCGGTGGGAGGACATTCAGTACTTC. Amino acids: CASSLARRWEDIQYF.

The genes are TRBV13 and TRBJ1-1; D unclear. This CDR3 region has 15 residues. V was shortened by 5 bases and J by 3 bases, with 16 bases between the two germline ends. Germline CDR1 and CDR2: PRHDT and FYEKMQ (reference sequence). The DNA for the CDR3 is TGTGCCAGCAGCAACGGGGTGAGGGAGGACACTGAAGCTTTCTTT. Amino acid sequence: CASSNGVREDTEAFF.

In its sample, this clonotype is medium-sized (0.01 to 0.1%). This rearrangement joins TRBV6-5 to TRBJ2-2; D is ambiguous. The length of the CDR3 is 14 residues. Trimming took 2 bases from V and 4 from J, leaving 8 bases between them. Germline V CDR1 and CDR2: MNHEY, SVGAGI. The CDR3 nucleotides are TGTGCCAGCAGTTACACAATCTTCACCGGGGAGCTGTTTTTT. Translated, it gives CASSYTIFTGELFF.

This clonotype was recorded a few times. The genes are TRBV6-2 or TRBV6-3 and TRBJ2-7; D possibly corresponds to TRBD2 (5 bases). CDR3 length: 17 residues. Germline CDR1 reads MNHEY; CDR2 reads SVGEGT. The V gene lost 5 bases and the J gene lost 7 bases, with 27 bases spanning the gap. CDR3 in amino acids: CASSLHFSKFGSGEQYF. CDR3 in DNA: TGTGCCAGCAGTCTCCACTTTAGCAAATTCGGGTCGGGGGAGCAGTACTTC.